What follows are 16 T cell receptor beta chains derived from one specimen sequenced in a study of CD8+ T cells in alopecia areata. Treatment given: oral pan-JAK inhibitor, 5-10 mg twice daily. In each case, RNA was isolated and then reverse transcribed into cDNA as the sequencing template. Measured with immunoSEQ multiplex PCR; TCRdb has only the in-frame clones, and not every one. The table has some 200,000 clones, more than 45% seen once. The input for sequencing was CD4+ T cells sorted from blood, taken at week 24, from a patient treated with tofacitinib. The receptor source for this set is a human donor with alopecia areata.

In this sample, this clone turned up a few times. The chain recombines TRBV5-4 with TRBJ2-7; D is possibly TRBD1 (5 bases). CDR1 and CDR2 (germline): SGHNT, YYREEE (reference sequence). With 0 bases removed from V and 3 bases from J, the gap between germline ends came to 10 bases. The CDR3 covers 14 residues. Here the CDR3 reads CASSLANRGYEQYF. Here the CDR3 DNA reads TGTGCCAGCAGCTTGGCTAATAGGGGCTACGAGCAGTACTTC.

V is TRBV2 and J is TRBJ2-7; D tentatively fits TRBD1 or TRBD2 (5 bases each). The V end lost 7 bases, the J end lost 5 bases, and 18 bases lay between the germline ends. This CDR3 region has 14 residues. Germline V gene sequence: CDR1 SNHLY, CDR2 FYNNEI. The CDR3 coding sequence is TGTGCCAGCAACCGGGACCCGGGCCCGGACGAGCAGTACTTC. Translating it yields CASNRDPGPDEQYF.

The chain couples TRBV4-3 to TRBJ2-1; 8 bases agree with TRBD2. The CDR3 runs to 16 residues. Germline-derived CDR1 and CDR2 are LGHNA and YSLEER. V lost 4 bases and J lost 4; bases outside the gene matches: 9. In DNA, the CDR3 is TGCGCCAGCAGCCTAAGAGCGGGAGTTGGTTACAATGAGCAGTTCTTC. Protein sequence: CASSLRAGVGYNEQFF.

This clone has only a few counts. J is TRBJ2-5 and V is TRBV5-1, with a tentative D call TRBD1 (6 bases). The V and J ends lost 4 bases and 3 bases respectively, with 19 bases between them. The CDR3 contains 16 residues. Germline values: CDR1 SGHRS, CDR2 YFSETQ. CDR3 region: CASSPQTGPGEETQYF. The CDR3 bases are TGCGCCAGCAGCCCCCAGACTGGGCCAGGGGAAGAGACCCAGTACTTC.

The rearrangement joins TRBV30 to TRBJ2-1, with 8 bases identical to TRBD2. J lost 9 bases, V lost 3 bases, and 7 bases had no gene match. The CDR3 is 13 amino acids. CDR1 is GTSNPN, CDR2 SVGIG, per germline (reference sequence). In DNA form, the CDR3 reads TGTGCCTGGAGGAACGGGAGGGCCGGTGAGCAGTTCTTC. It translates to CAWRNGRAGEQFF. The full variable domain, with the rest looked up from reference TRBV30 and TRBJ2-1, is SQTIHQWPATLVQPVGSPLSLECTVEGTSNPNLYWYRQAAGRGLQLLFYSVGIGQISSEVPQNLSASRPQDRQFILSSKKLLLSDSGFYLCAWRNGRAGEQFFGPGTRLTVL.

The chain combines TRBV6-5 with TRBJ1-6; a weak D match, TRBD1 (6 bases). Germline V gene data show CDR1 as MNHEY and CDR2 as SVGAGI. There are 14 residues in the CDR3. V lost 7 bases to trimming and J lost 9 bases, with 16 bases between them. CDR3 coding DNA: TGTGCCAGCACCTACAGGGAGACGATTTCACCCCTCCACTTT. Protein: CASTYRETISPLHF.

This chain links TRBV5-6 with TRBJ2-6, with D possibly TRBD2 on 7 matching bases. Trimming removed 3 bases at V and 2 bases at J, with 18 bases between. The CDR3 length is 18 residues. From germline, CDR1 is SGHDT and CDR2 YYEEEE. Here the CDR3 reads CASSSSRGGGTGANVLTF. CDR3 coding DNA: TGTGCCAGCAGCTCTTCAAGGGGAGGGGGTACTGGGGCCAACGTCCTGACTTTC. Complete variable domain (other parts from reference TRBV5-6 and TRBJ2-6): DAGVTQSPTHLIKTRGQQVTLRCSPKSGHDTVSWYQQALGQGPQFIFQYYEEEERQRGNFPDRFSGHQFPNYSSELNVNALLLGDSALYLCASSSSRGGGTGANVLTFGAGSRLTVL.

This clone occurred a few times. Written as DNA, the CDR3 is TGTGCCAGCAGCTCACCCGGGACAGAAGAGACCCAGTACTTC. Protein sequence: CASSSPGTEETQYF. This chain connects TRBV7-3 to TRBJ2-5; 7 positions match TRBD1. The germline gives CDR1 SGHTA, CDR2 FQGTGA. The V gene end was trimmed by 4 bases and the J gene end by 3 bases; junction bases not matched to a gene: 5. The CDR3 sequence is 14 residues long.

The chain joins TRBV7-9 to TRBJ2-5; no clear D gene. Germline V CDR1 and CDR2: SEHNR, FQNEAQ (reference sequence). V gave up 6 bases and J gave up 5 bases, with 10 bases separating them. There are 12 residues in the CDR3. The CDR3 spells CASSRETETQYF. DNA of the CDR3: TGTGCCAGCAGTCGAGAAACGGAGACCCAGTACTTC. The variable domain in full, with the rest retrieved from reference TRBV7-9 and TRBJ2-5, is DTGVSQNPRHKITKRGQNVTFRCDPISEHNRLYWYRQTLGQGPEFLTYFQNEAQLEKSRLLSDRFSAERPKGSFSTLEIQRTEQGDSAMYLCASSRETETQYFGPGTRLLVL.

The table lists this clone with a few counts. The chain recombines TRBV5-6 with TRBJ2-1, with D possibly TRBD1 on 5 matching bases. The germline gives CDR1 SGHDT, CDR2 YYEEEE. This CDR3 comprises 13 residues. The germline V and J ends were trimmed by 2 bases and 9 bases, with 12 bases remaining between them. CDR3 DNA sequence: TGTGCCAGCAGCTTTCATCAGGGCAGTGAGCAGTTCTTC. It is translated as CASSFHQGSEQFF.

Regarding this clone: Other DNA sequences in this sample translate to the same CDR3. J is TRBJ1-5 and V is TRBV5-1; D not resolved. V lost 0 bases and J 4 bases, leaving 5 bases between the germline ends. The CDR3 contains 13 residues. The germline V gene has CDR1 SGHRS and CDR2 YFSETQ. The CDR3 DNA is TGCGCCAGCAGCTTGGATGTTAATCAGCCCCAGCATTTT. Residues: CASSLDVNQPQHF.

CDR3 nucleotide sequence: TGTGCCATCAGTGACCCCCCAGCCGGGCAGTATTTT. Amino acids: CAISDPPAGQYF. The J gene is TRBJ2-3, the V gene TRBV10-3; D call uncertain. V was pared by 3 bases and J by 11 bases, with 12 bases between. There are 12 residues in the CDR3. The germline V gene encodes CDR1 ENHRY and CDR2 SYGVKD.

The gene calls are TRBV25-1 and TRBJ1-1, with 9 positions matching TRBD1. Germline CDR1 is MGHDK and CDR2 is SYGVNS. The J segment lost 1 base and the V segment lost 6 bases, leaving 3 bases of the junction unmatched. The CDR3 loop spans 14 amino acids. The CDR3 region has the DNA TGTGCCAGCAGCGAGACAGGGGGGAACACTGAAGCTTTCTTT. Encoded protein: CASSETGGNTEAFF. The full variable domain, its missing parts supplied by reference TRBV25-1 and TRBJ1-1, is EADIYQTPRYLVIGTGKKITLECSQTMGHDKMYWYQQDPGMELHLIHYSYGVNSTEKGDLSSESTVSRIRTEHFPLTLESARPSHTSQYLCASSETGGNTEAFFGQGTRLTVV.

This chain connects TRBV4-3 to TRBJ1-2; D remains ambiguous. Germline CDR1 is LGHNA and CDR2 is YSLEER. Trimming shortened V by 0 bases and J by 4 bases, and 15 bases separated the two germline ends. The CDR3 runs to 16 residues. The CDR3 loop is CASSQEVRVGIYGYTF. The CDR3 DNA is TGCGCCAGCAGCCAAGAGGTTAGGGTTGGGATCTATGGCTACACCTTC.

This clone was picked up one time. The chain uses TRBV6-6 and TRBJ2-7, with D perhaps matching TRBD2 (6 bases). Germline CDR1 MNHNY, CDR2 SVGAGI (reference sequence). Trimming took 1 base from V and 3 from J, leaving 13 bases between them. This CDR3 contains 15 residues. The CDR3 is CASSYWGDSFYEQYF. CDR3 nucleotides: TGTGCCAGCAGTTACTGGGGGGATAGCTTCTACGAGCAGTACTTC.

The chain couples TRBV30 to TRBJ2-3; 7 bases match TRBD1. The CDR3 sequence is 14 residues long. Germline CDR1 reads GTSNPN; CDR2 reads SVGIG (reference sequence). The junction had 3 bases not matched to a gene; V was cut back by 2 bases and J by 1 base. CDR3 sequence: CAWSPQGGTDTQYF. The CDR3, as DNA: TGTGCCTGGAGTCCCCAGGGGGGCACAGATACGCAGTATTTT.